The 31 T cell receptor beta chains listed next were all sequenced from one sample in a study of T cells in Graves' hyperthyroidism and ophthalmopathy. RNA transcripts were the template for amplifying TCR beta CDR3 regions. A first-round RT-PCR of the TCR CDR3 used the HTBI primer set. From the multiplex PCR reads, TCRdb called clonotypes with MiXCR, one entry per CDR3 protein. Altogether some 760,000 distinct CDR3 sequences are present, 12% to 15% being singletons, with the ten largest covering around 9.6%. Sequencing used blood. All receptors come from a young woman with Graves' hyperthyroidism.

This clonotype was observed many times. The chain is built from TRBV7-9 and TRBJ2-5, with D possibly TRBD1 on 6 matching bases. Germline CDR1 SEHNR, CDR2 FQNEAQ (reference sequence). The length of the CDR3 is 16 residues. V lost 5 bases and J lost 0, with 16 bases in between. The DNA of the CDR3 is TGTGCCAGCAGCACTTCCTACAGGGAGTACCAAGAGACCCAGTACTTC. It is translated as CASSTSYREYQETQYF.

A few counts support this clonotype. The CDR3 reads CASSLGGQGFGYTF. CDR3 DNA: TGTGCCAGCAGCTTAGGGGGACAGGGGTTTGGCTACACCTTC. The chain combines TRBV7-3 with TRBJ1-2; 10 positions match TRBD1. This CDR3 region has 14 residues. V gave up 2 bases and J gave up 7 bases; unmatched junction bases: 4. Germline assignment: CDR1 SGHTA and CDR2 FQGTGA.

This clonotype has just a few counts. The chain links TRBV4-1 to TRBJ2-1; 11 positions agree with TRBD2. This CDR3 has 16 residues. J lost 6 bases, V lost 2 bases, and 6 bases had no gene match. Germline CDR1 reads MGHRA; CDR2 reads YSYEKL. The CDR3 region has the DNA TGCGCCAGCAGCCAACCGATAGCGGGAGGGCGCAATGAGCAGTTCTTC. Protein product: CASSQPIAGGRNEQFF.

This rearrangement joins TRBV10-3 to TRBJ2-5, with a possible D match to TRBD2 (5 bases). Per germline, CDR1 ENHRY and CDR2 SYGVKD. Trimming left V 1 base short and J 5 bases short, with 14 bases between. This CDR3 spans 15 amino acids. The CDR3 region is CAISELWSGIETQYF. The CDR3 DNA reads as TGTGCCATCAGTGAGTTGTGGAGCGGAATCGAGACCCAGTACTTC.

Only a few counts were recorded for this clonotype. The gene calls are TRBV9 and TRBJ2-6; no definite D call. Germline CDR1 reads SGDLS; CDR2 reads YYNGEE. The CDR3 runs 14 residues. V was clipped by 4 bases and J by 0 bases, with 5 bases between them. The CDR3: CASSPTSGANVLTF. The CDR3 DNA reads TGTGCCAGCAGCCCCACCTCTGGGGCCAACGTCCTGACTTTC.

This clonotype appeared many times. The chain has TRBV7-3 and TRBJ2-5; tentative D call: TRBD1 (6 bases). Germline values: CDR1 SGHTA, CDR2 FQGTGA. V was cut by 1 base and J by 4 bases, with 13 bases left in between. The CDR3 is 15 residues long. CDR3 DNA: TGTGCCAGCAGCTTAAATGCGGCAGGGGCAGAGACCCAGTACTTC. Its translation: CASSLNAAGAETQYF.

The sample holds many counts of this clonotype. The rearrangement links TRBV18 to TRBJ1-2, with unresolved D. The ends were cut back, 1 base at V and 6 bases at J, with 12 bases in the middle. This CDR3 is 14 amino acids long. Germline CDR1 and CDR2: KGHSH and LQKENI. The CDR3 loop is CASSPQTDVDGYTF. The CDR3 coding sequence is TGTGCCAGCTCACCACAAACAGACGTGGATGGCTACACCTTC.

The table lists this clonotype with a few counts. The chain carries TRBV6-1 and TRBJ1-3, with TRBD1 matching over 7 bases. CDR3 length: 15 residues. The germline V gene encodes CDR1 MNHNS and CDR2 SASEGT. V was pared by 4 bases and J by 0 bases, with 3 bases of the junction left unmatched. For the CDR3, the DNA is TGTGCCAGCAGTGTAGACAGGGCCTCTGGAAACACCATATATTTT. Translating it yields CASSVDRASGNTIYF.

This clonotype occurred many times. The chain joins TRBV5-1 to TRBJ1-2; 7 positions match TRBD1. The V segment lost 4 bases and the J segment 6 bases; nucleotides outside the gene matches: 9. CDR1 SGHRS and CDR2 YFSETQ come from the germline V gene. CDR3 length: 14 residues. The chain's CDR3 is CASSDRDRDHGYTF. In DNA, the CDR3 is TGCGCCAGCAGCGACCGGGACAGAGATCATGGCTACACCTTC.

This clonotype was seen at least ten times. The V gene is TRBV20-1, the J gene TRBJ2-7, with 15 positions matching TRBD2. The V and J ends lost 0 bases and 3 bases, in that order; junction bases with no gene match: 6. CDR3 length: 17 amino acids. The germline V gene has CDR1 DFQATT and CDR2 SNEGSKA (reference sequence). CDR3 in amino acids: CSARDSRTSGRVYEQYF. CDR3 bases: TGCAGTGCTAGAGATTCTCGGACTAGCGGGAGGGTCTACGAGCAGTACTTC.

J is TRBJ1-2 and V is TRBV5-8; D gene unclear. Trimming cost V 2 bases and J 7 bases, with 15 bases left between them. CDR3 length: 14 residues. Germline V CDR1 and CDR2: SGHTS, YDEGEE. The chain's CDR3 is CASSLAQAIGGYTF. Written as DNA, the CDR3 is TGTGCCAGCAGCTTAGCTCAGGCTATTGGTGGCTACACCTTC. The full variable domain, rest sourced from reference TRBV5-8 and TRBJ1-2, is EAGVTQSPTHLIKTRGQQATLRCSPISGHTSVYWYQQALGLGLQFLLWYDEGEERNRGNFPPRFSGRQFPNYSSELNVNALELEDSALYLCASSLAQAIGGYTFGSGTRLTVV.

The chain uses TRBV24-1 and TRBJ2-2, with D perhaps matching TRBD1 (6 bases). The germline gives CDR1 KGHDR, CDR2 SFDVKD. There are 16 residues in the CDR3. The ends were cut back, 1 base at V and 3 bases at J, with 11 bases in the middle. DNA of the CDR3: TGTGCCACCAGTGATTTAAAACAGGGAGACACCGGGGAGCTGTTTTTT. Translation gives CATSDLKQGDTGELFF.

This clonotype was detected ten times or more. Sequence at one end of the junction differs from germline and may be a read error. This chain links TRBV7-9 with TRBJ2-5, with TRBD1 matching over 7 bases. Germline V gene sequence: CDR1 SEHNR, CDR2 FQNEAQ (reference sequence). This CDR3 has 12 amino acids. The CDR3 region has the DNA TGTGCCAGCAGCAAAGTTGACAGGGCGTCGGACTTC. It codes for CASSKVDRASDF.

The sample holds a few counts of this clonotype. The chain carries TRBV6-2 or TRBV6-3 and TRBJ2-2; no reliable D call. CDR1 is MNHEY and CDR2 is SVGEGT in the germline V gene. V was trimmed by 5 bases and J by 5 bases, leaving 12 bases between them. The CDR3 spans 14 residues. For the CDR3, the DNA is TGTGCCAGCAGTGTGGATCACGAGACCGGGGAGCTGTTTTTT. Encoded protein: CASSVDHETGELFF.

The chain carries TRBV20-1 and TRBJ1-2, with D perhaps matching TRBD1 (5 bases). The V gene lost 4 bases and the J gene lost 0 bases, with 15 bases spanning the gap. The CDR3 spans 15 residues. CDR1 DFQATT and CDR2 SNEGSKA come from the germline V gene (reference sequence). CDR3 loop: CSAIYYGAANYGYTF. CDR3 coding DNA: TGCAGTGCTATCTACTACGGGGCTGCTAACTATGGCTACACCTTC.

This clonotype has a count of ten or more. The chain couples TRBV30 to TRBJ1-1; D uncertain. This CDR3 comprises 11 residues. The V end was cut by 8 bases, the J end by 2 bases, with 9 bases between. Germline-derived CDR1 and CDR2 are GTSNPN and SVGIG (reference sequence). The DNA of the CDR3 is TGTGCCAGCAACAGCAACACTGAAGCTTTCTTT. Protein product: CASNSNTEAFF.

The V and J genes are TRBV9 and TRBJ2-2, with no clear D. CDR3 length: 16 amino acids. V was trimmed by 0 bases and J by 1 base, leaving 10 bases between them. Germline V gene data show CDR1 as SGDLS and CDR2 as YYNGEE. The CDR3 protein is CASSVVRGRNTGELFF. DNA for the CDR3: TGTGCCAGCAGCGTAGTCCGTGGAAGGAACACCGGGGAGCTGTTTTTT. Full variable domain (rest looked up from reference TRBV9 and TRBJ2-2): DSGVTQTPKHLITATGQRVTLRCSPRSGDLSVYWYQQSLDQGLQFLIQYYNGEERAKGNILERFSAQQFPDLHSELNLSSLELGDSALYFCASSVVRGRNTGELFFGEGSRLTVL.

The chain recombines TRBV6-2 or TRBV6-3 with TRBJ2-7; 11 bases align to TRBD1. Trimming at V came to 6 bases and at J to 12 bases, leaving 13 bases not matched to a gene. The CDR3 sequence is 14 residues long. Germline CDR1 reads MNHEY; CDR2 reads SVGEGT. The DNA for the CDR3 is TGTGCCAGCAGCATGGACAGGGGGCGCGGCGGGCGGTACTTC. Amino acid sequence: CASSMDRGRGGRYF.

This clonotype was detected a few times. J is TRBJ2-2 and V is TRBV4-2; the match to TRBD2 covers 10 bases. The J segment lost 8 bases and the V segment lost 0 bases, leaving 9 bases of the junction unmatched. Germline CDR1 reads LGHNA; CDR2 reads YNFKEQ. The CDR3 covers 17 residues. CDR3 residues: CASSQEPSGRTGGELFF. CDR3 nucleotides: TGTGCCAGCAGCCAAGAGCCTAGCGGGAGAACCGGGGGGGAGCTGTTTTTT.

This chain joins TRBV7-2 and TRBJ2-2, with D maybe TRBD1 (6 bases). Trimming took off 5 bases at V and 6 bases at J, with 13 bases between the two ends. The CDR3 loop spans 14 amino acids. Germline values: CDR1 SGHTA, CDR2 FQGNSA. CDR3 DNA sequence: TGTGCCAGCAGCCCACAAGCAGGGGCCGGGGAGCTGTTTTTT. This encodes CASSPQAGAGELFF.

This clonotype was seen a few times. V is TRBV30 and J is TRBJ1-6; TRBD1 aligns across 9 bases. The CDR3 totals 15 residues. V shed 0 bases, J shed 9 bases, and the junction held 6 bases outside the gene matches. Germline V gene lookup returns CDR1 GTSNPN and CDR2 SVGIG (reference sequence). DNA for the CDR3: TGTGCCTGGAGTGTATGGGGACAGGGTGGTTCACCCCTCCACTTT. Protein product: CAWSVWGQGGSPLHF.

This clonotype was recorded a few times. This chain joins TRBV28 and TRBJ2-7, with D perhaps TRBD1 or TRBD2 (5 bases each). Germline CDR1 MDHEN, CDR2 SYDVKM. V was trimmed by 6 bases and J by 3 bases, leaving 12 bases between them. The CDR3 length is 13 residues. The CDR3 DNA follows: TGTGCCAGCAGACCCGGGGCCCTCTACGAGCAGTACTTC. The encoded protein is CASRPGALYEQYF.

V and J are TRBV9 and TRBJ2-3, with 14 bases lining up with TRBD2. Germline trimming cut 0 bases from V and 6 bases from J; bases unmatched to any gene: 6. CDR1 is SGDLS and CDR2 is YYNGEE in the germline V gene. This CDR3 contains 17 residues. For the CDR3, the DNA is TGTGCCAGCAGCGTAGTGGGACTAGCGGGAGTCTCGGATACGCAGTATTTT. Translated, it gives CASSVVGLAGVSDTQYF.

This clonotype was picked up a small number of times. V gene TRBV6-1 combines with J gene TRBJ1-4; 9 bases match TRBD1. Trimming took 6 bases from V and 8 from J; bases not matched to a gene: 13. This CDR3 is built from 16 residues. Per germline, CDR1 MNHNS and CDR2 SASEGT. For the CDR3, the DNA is TGTGCCAGCAGCAAACTTCCGGGACAGGGCAGGGAAAAACTGTTTTTT. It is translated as CASSKLPGQGREKLFF.

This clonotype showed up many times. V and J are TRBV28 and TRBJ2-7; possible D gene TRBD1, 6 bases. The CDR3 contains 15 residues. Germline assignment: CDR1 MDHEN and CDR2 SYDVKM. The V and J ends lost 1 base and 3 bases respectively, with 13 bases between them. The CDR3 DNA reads TGTGCCAGCAGTTTATTCCAGGGGCTGATCTACGAGCAGTACTTC. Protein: CASSLFQGLIYEQYF.

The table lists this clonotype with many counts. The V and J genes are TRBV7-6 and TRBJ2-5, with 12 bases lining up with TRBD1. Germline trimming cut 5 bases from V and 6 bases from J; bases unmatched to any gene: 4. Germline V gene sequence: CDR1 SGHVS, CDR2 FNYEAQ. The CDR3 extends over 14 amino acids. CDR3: CASSPGTGGQTQYF. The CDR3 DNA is TGTGCCAGCAGCCCTGGGACAGGGGGCCAGACCCAGTACTTC.

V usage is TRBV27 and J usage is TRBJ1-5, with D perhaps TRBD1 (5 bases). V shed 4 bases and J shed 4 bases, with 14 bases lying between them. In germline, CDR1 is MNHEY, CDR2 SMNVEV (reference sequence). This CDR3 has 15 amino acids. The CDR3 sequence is CASSSTGTRNQPQHF. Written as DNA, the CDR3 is TGTGCCAGCAGTTCCACCGGGACTAGGAATCAGCCCCAGCATTTT.

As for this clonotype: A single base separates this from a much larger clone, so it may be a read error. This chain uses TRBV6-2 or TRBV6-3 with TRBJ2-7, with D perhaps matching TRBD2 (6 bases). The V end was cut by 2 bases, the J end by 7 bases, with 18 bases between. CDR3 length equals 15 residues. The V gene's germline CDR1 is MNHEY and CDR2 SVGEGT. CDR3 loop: CASSYGETTRGEQYF. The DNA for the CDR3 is TGTGCCAGCAGTTACGGTGAGACAACCCGGGGGGAGCAGTACTTC.

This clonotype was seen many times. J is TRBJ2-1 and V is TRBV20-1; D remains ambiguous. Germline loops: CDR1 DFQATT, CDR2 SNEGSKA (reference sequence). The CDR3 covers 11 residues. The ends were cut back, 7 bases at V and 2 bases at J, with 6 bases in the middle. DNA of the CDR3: TGCAGTGTAGGGACCTACAATGAGCAGTTCTTC. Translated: CSVGTYNEQFF.

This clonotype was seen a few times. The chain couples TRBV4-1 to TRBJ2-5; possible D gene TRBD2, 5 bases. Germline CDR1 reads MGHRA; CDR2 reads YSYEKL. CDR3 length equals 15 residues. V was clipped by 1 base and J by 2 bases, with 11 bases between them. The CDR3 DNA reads TGCGCCAGCAGCCAAGTTGACTATCCTCAAGAGACCCAGTACTTC. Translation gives CASSQVDYPQETQYF.

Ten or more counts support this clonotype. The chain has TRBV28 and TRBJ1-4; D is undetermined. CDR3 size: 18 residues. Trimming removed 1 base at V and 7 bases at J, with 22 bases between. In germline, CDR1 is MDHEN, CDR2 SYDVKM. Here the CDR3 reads CASSLYSPLGAGSEKLFF. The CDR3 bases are TGTGCCAGCAGTTTATACTCGCCCCTGGGAGCGGGTAGTGAAAAACTGTTTTTT.